The 13 T cell receptor beta chains below come from one sample, sequenced in a study of blood T cell repertoires in COVID-19. The repertoire was sequenced with immunoSEQ multiplex PCR; TCRdb's copy has only in-frame clones and lacks some. The table records about 400,000 clones, around nine tenths of them present only once. Sequenced: PBMCs or T cells enriched from blood (not recorded which). The receptors originated from a woman in her 30s who had recovered from COVID-19.

This rearrangement joins TRBV5-5 to TRBJ1-4, with 10 bases fitting TRBD1. Germline V gene data show CDR1 as SGHKS and CDR2 as YYEKEE (reference sequence). The CDR3 totals 14 residues. The V and J ends lost 3 bases and 5 bases, in that order; junction bases with no gene match: 1. Here the CDR3 DNA reads TGTGCCAGCAGCTGGGACAGGGGAAATGAAAAACTGTTTTTT. This gives the protein CASSWDRGNEKLFF.

The chain carries TRBV10-3 and TRBJ1-1; TRBD1 matches 9 bases. V lost 10 bases and J lost 5; bases outside the gene matches: 2. The V gene's germline CDR1 is ENHRY and CDR2 SYGVKD. The CDR3 has 11 residues. The CDR3 reads CATGQGTEAFF. For the CDR3, the DNA is TGTGCCACTGGACAGGGGACTGAAGCTTTCTTT.

This sequence joins TRBV27 and TRBJ2-7, with TRBD1 matching over 7 bases. V dropped 2 bases and J dropped 3; count of bases not matched to a gene: 4. The CDR3 sequence is 14 residues long. CDR1 MNHEY and CDR2 SMNVEV come from the germline V gene (reference sequence). The CDR3 region is CASSLTGANYEQYF. The CDR3 DNA reads TGTGCCAGCAGTTTAACAGGGGCGAACTACGAGCAGTACTTC.

The J gene is TRBJ1-4, the V gene TRBV5-1; D is ambiguous. The CDR3 has 13 amino acids. Trimming stripped 1 base from V and 6 bases from J, with 7 bases between. Per the germline V gene, CDR1 is SGHRS and CDR2 is YFSETQ. CDR3 sequence (DNA): TGCGCCAGCAGCTTGACGGTAGATGAAAAACTGTTTTTT. Translation: CASSLTVDEKLFF.

The chain has TRBV4-1 and TRBJ1-1, with D possibly matching TRBD1 (5 bases). The V gene's germline CDR1 is MGHRA and CDR2 YSYEKL. The length of the CDR3 is 15 residues. V lost 0 bases and J lost 6, with 14 bases in between. The CDR3 is CASSQDSGGRAEAFF. The DNA of the CDR3 is TGCGCCAGCAGCCAAGATAGCGGGGGTCGGGCTGAAGCTTTCTTT.

The chain is built from TRBV4-3 and TRBJ2-7, with unresolved D. From germline, CDR1 is LGHNA and CDR2 YSLEER. CDR3 length: 14 amino acids. Between the trimmed V and J ends, which lost 0 bases and 3 bases, there was a span of 9 bases. The CDR3 reads CASSQDPKHYEQYF. The CDR3 DNA is TGCGCCAGCAGCCAAGATCCAAAGCACTACGAGCAGTACTTC.

The chain combines TRBV28 with TRBJ2-1; 7 bases line up with TRBD1. V gave up 3 bases and J gave up 0 bases; unmatched junction bases: 8. The CDR3 sequence is 17 residues long. From germline, CDR1 is MDHEN and CDR2 SYDVKM. Here the CDR3 reads CASSFGDSLHSYNEQFF. Here the CDR3 DNA reads TGTGCCAGCAGTTTTGGGGACAGCTTACACTCCTACAATGAGCAGTTCTTC.

The chain employs TRBV3-1 (or the pseudogene TRBV3-2) and TRBJ2-7, with 14 bases matching TRBD2. CDR3 length: 20 residues. CDR1 and CDR2 from the germline V gene are LGHDT and YNNKEL (reference sequence). J was trimmed by 4 bases and V by 0 bases; bases with no gene match: 14. DNA for the CDR3: TGTGCCAGCAGCCAAGATGGGACTAGCGGGAGAACGGGAGGAAAATACGAGCAGTACTTC. It yields the protein CASSQDGTSGRTGGKYEQYF.

For the CDR3, the DNA is TGTGCCAGCAGTTACCCCAAACAGGGGGCGAACACTGAAGCTTTCTTT. It is translated as CASSYPKQGANTEAFF. This chain joins TRBV6-2 or TRBV6-3 and TRBJ1-1, with 9 bases identical to TRBD1. The CDR3 contains 16 residues. V lost 2 bases to trimming and J lost 1 base; unmatched junction nucleotides: 5. Germline V gene data show CDR1 as MNHEY and CDR2 as SVGEGT.

This rearrangement joins TRBV18 to TRBJ2-7; D perhaps matches TRBD2 (6 bases). Germline CDR1 KGHSH, CDR2 LQKENI. Trimming shortened V by 3 bases and J by 0 bases, and 12 bases separated the two germline ends. The CDR3 totals 15 residues. The CDR3 reads CASSPEGLSSYEQYF. In nucleotides, the CDR3 is TGTGCCAGCTCACCCGAGGGACTGAGCTCCTACGAGCAGTACTTC.

The CDR3 loop is CASRGTGRNNEQFF. The CDR3 DNA sequence: TGTGCCAGCAGAGGGACAGGGCGAAACAATGAGCAGTTCTTC. The rearrangement uses TRBV6-6 and TRBJ2-1; TRBD1 agrees at 9 bases. Per germline, CDR1 MNHNY and CDR2 SVGAGI (reference sequence). The CDR3 covers 14 residues. With V trimmed by 6 bases and J by 5 bases, 5 bases remained unmatched.

The rearrangement joins TRBV6-2 or TRBV6-3 to TRBJ2-3, with 9 bases matching TRBD1. Germline values: CDR1 MNHEY, CDR2 SVGEGT. The CDR3 length is 18 residues. The V segment lost 0 bases and the J segment 2 bases; nucleotides outside the gene matches: 9. The CDR3 is CASSYSFGGQGNTDTQYF. The CDR3 DNA follows: TGTGCCAGCAGTTACTCGTTTGGAGGACAGGGGAACACAGATACGCAGTATTTT.

The chain has TRBV11-2 and TRBJ1-2; D might be TRBD1 (6 bases). The V end lost 0 bases, the J end lost 4 bases, and 12 bases lay between the germline ends. CDR3 length equals 15 residues. Per germline, CDR1 SGHAT and CDR2 FQNNGV. The CDR3 region has the DNA TGTGCCAGCAGCTTAGACAATACAGGGCTCTATGGCTACACCTTC. Its protein is CASSLDNTGLYGYTF. Based on the CDR3 plus reference TRBV11-2 and TRBJ1-2, the full variable domain is EAGVAQSPRYKIIEKRQSVAFWCNPISGHATLYWYQQILGQGPKLLIQFQNNGVVDDSQLPKDRFSAERLKGVDSTLKIQPAKLEDSAVYLCASSLDNTGLYGYTFGSGTRLTVV.